Sequencing of this T cell receptor beta chain was carried out in a study of a mutant IDH1 vaccine in newly diagnosed glioma. Study as a whole: Vaccines began 4-6 weeks after radiotherapy alone, or with temozolomide cycles. Most had both radiotherapy and temozolomide beforehand; others had only one. General study results and limits: With respect to changes in top peripheral T cell clonotypes, pseudoprogression seemed unrelated.

About this clone itself: Its antigen is currently unknown.

The CDR3 totals 14 residues. The V gene's germline CDR1 is SQVTM and CDR2 ANQGSEA. V trimming: 5 bases; J trimming: 8 bases; junction bases outside the gene matches: 12. Method: immunoSEQ multiplex PCR; TCRdb's copy keeps in-frame clones and lacks some. This sample yields over 50,000 clones, of which over 80% are seen a single time; about 5% belongs to the top ten. Time point of the sample: week 5, during vaccination. Mutant IDH1 20-mer peptide, at 300 ug, made up each vaccine dose, with topical imiquimod. Donors' newly diagnosed IDH1-mutant WHO grade 3 or 4 astrocytomas lacked nuclear ATRX. The chain is built from TRBV29-1 and TRBJ2-1; the match to TRBD2 covers 7 bases. The receptor's source is a woman in her 40s with glioma. This material consisted of PBMCs, taken from a glioma patient whose treatment included an IDH1 peptide vaccine. CDR3 nucleotide sequence: TGCAGCGTTACCGGGACTATGGATACCTATGAGCAGTTCTTC. This gives the protein CSVTGTMDTYEQFF.